A single sample is the source of the 21 T cell receptor beta chains below, sequenced in a study of blood T cell repertoires in COVID-19. Measured with immunoSEQ multiplex PCR; TCRdb has only the in-frame clones, and not every one. Counted here are about 61,000 clones, 88% occurring once; the ten biggest clones make up 20% to 25%. Sequencing was carried out using peripheral blood. These receptors all come from a woman aged 45-59 years with active or convalescent COVID-19.

This rearrangement joins TRBV7-2 to TRBJ2-1, with 9 bases lining up with TRBD2. CDR3 length: 17 residues. Germline V gene data show CDR1 as SGHTA and CDR2 as FQGNSA. V lost 0 bases, J lost 6 bases, and 9 bases stayed unmatched. The CDR3 nucleotides read TGTGCCAGCAGCTTAGCTGGATTAGCGGGAGTTTTCAATGAGCAGTTCTTC. Amino acid sequence: CASSLAGLAGVFNEQFF.

The chain joins TRBV29-1 to TRBJ2-7; D not resolved. Germline V gives CDR1 SQVTM, CDR2 ANQGSEA. The CDR3 is made up of 13 amino acids. V was cut by 4 bases and J by 1 base, with 11 bases left in between. The chain's CDR3 is CSVALTLSYEQYF. The CDR3 region has the DNA TGCAGCGTTGCCCTGACACTTTCCTACGAGCAGTACTTC.

This chain uses TRBV19 with TRBJ2-7; 11 bases fit TRBD2. With V trimmed by 8 bases and J by 2 bases, 2 bases remained unmatched. Germline assignment: CDR1 LNHDA and CDR2 SQIVND (reference sequence). The CDR3 runs to 13 residues. This chain's CDR3 is CASRLAGTYEQYF. The CDR3 region has the DNA TGTGCCAGTCGACTAGCGGGAACCTACGAGCAGTACTTC.

The genes are TRBV18 and TRBJ2-1; D is undetermined. V lost 3 bases to trimming and J lost 11 bases, with 20 bases between them. This CDR3 region has 15 residues. Germline CDR1 KGHSH, CDR2 LQKENI. The CDR3 here is CASSPKGSSRAQQFF. CDR3 in DNA: TGTGCCAGCTCACCGAAAGGCTCGTCCAGAGCGCAGCAGTTCTTC.

The gene calls are TRBV6-2 or TRBV6-3 and TRBJ1-5, with 7 bases lining up with TRBD1. The CDR3 runs 18 residues. Trimming removed 4 bases from V and 1 base from J; junction bases left unmatched: 13. CDR1 MNHEY and CDR2 SVGEGT come from the germline V gene. This CDR3 is CASSSGWGKQGSNQPQHF. As DNA, the CDR3 is TGTGCCAGCAGTTCGGGATGGGGGAAACAGGGGAGCAATCAGCCCCAGCATTTT.

This chain links TRBV18 with TRBJ1-3; 8 nucleotides agree with TRBD1. From germline, CDR1 is KGHSH and CDR2 LQKENI. The trim removed 3 bases at V and 5 bases at J, leaving 9 bases unmatched. This CDR3 spans 16 amino acids. CDR3 coding DNA: TGTGCCAGCTCACCGACGCCAGGGGGCGGACGAAACACCATATATTTT. Residues: CASSPTPGGGRNTIYF.

The V gene is TRBV3-1 (or the pseudogene TRBV3-2), the J gene TRBJ1-2; 7 nucleotides line up with TRBD1. The CDR3 has 15 residues. With V trimmed by 2 bases and J by 6 bases, 9 bases remained unmatched. In germline, CDR1 is LGHDT, CDR2 YNNKEL (reference sequence). Here the CDR3 reads CASSQSPTGVHGYTF. Here the CDR3 DNA reads TGTGCCAGCAGCCAAAGCCCCACAGGGGTCCATGGCTACACCTTC.

This chain uses TRBV2 with TRBJ2-6, with 10 bases lining up with TRBD2. The CDR3 sequence is 15 residues long. Trimming removed 9 bases from V and 0 bases from J; junction bases left unmatched: 2. Germline CDR1 SNHLY, CDR2 FYNNEI. Here the CDR3 DNA reads TGTGCCAGACTAGCGGGGAGCTCTGGGGCCAACGTCCTGACTTTC. This encodes CARLAGSSGANVLTF. The entire variable domain, with the rest obtained from reference TRBV2 and TRBJ2-6, is as follows: EPEVTQTPSHQVTQMGQEVILRCVPISNHLYFYWYRQILGQKVEFLVSFYNNEISEKSEIFDDQFSVERPDGSNFTLKIRSTKLEDSAMYFCARLAGSSGANVLTFGAGSRLTVL.

In its sample, this clone was seen once. The chain carries TRBV5-6 and TRBJ2-4, with TRBD2 matching 10 bases. The germline gives CDR1 SGHDT, CDR2 YYEEEE. The CDR3 runs 14 residues. The V and J ends lost 4 bases and 5 bases, in that order; junction bases with no gene match: 3. The CDR3 spells CASSTAGGENIQYF. The CDR3 nucleotides are TGTGCCAGCAGCACAGCGGGAGGGGAAAACATTCAGTACTTC.

This chain links TRBV10-3 with TRBJ2-5; TRBD2 matches at 7 bases. V lost 8 bases to trimming and J lost 2 bases; unmatched junction nucleotides: 2. Germline CDR1 ENHRY, CDR2 SYGVKD. The CDR3 contains 12 residues. The CDR3, as DNA: TGTGCCATCGGGGGGGGTCAAGAGACCCAGTACTTC. It encodes CAIGGGQETQYF.

The rearrangement uses TRBV7-6 and TRBJ2-7; possible D gene TRBD1, 6 bases. CDR3 length: 18 residues. Germline V lookup: CDR1 SGHVS, CDR2 FNYEAQ. V was pared by 1 base and J by 2 bases, with 21 bases between. In DNA, the CDR3 is TGTGCCAGCAGCTTAGGTCTAGGGGGACCCAAAGCGACCTACGAGCAGTACTTC. Protein sequence: CASSLGLGGPKATYEQYF. Full variable domain (remainder filled in from reference TRBV7-6 and TRBJ2-7): GAGVSQSPRYKVTKRGQDVALRCDPISGHVSLYWYRQALGQGPEFLTYFNYEAQQDKSGLPNDRFSAERPEGSISTLTIQRTEQRDSAMYRCASSLGLGGPKATYEQYFGPGTRLTVT.

The chain couples TRBV12-5 to TRBJ2-7; 7 positions agree with TRBD2. CDR1 LGHNT and CDR2 FRNRAP come from the germline V gene. CDR3 length equals 12 residues. The J segment lost 5 bases and the V segment lost 4 bases, leaving 2 bases of the junction unmatched. CDR3 sequence: CASGWGGDEQYF. In nucleotides, the CDR3 is TGTGCTAGTGGTTGGGGGGGAGACGAGCAGTACTTC.

The gene calls are TRBV6-5 and TRBJ1-1; D not resolved. This CDR3 comprises 15 residues. Germline lookup yields CDR1 MNHEY and CDR2 SVGAGI. Deletions cut 10 bases from V and 0 bases from J, with 18 bases between. The CDR3 DNA sequence: TGTGCCACGGGATATATTGGATTGGTGAACACTGAAGCTTTCTTT. Translation: CATGYIGLVNTEAFF.

The chain has TRBV2 and TRBJ2-7; D might be TRBD2 (6 bases). The CDR3 runs to 13 residues. CDR1 is SNHLY and CDR2 is FYNNEI in the germline V gene. Trimming shortened V by 6 bases and J by 3 bases, and 12 bases separated the two germline ends. CDR3 in DNA: TGTGCCAGCAGGGGACTTCCCTTCTACGAGCAGTACTTC. Amino acids: CASRGLPFYEQYF.

This chain links TRBV13 with TRBJ2-5, with 10 bases lining up with TRBD2. Germline CDR1 is PRHDT and CDR2 is FYEKMQ (reference sequence). After removal of 2 bases from V and 3 bases from J, the junction contained 0 bases not matched to a gene. The CDR3 is 14 residues long. The CDR3 protein is CASSLLAGEETQYF. In nucleotides, the CDR3 is TGTGCCAGCAGCTTACTAGCGGGAGAAGAGACCCAGTACTTC.

The chain has TRBV29-1 and TRBJ1-1, with TRBD1 matching over 10 bases. This CDR3 comprises 13 residues. The junction had 5 bases not matched to a gene; V was cut back by 5 bases and J by 5 bases. CDR1 is SQVTM and CDR2 is ANQGSEA in the germline V gene. The CDR3 DNA reads TGCAGCGTTTCATGGACAGGGGGGACTGAAGCTTTCTTT. As protein: CSVSWTGGTEAFF.

This clone appeared once. V gene TRBV10-3 combines with J gene TRBJ2-3, with 11 bases that match TRBD2. The CDR3 length is 17 residues. After removal of 0 bases from V and 2 bases from J, the junction contained 4 bases not matched to a gene. CDR1 is ENHRY, CDR2 SYGVKD, per germline. CDR3 residues: CAISESIAGGLTDTQYF. CDR3 DNA sequence: TGTGCCATCAGTGAGTCGATAGCGGGAGGGCTCACAGATACGCAGTATTTT.

The rearrangement links TRBV27 to TRBJ1-2, with D possibly matching TRBD1 (5 bases). V lost 4 bases and J 8 bases, leaving 14 bases between the germline ends. CDR3 length: 13 residues. CDR1 and CDR2 from the germline V gene are MNHEY and SMNVEV (reference sequence). CDR3 bases: TGTGCCAGCAGTTGGGGTGGAGGGGAAGGCTACACCTTC. Amino acid sequence: CASSWGGGEGYTF.

This clone was found a few times. The CDR3 DNA reads as TGTGCCAGCAGAGAGACAGGGACCGGCAACACTGAAGCTTTCTTT. Amino acid sequence: CASRETGTGNTEAFF. The chain joins TRBV2 to TRBJ1-1; TRBD1 matches at 7 bases. Per germline, CDR1 SNHLY and CDR2 FYNNEI. The CDR3 spans 15 residues. V was pared by 6 bases and J by 2 bases, with 9 bases of the junction left unmatched. Using reference TRBV2 and TRBJ1-1 for the parts outside the CDR3, the full variable domain is EPEVTQTPSHQVTQMGQEVILRCVPISNHLYFYWYRQILGQKVEFLVSFYNNEISEKSEIFDDQFSVERPDGSNFTLKIRSTKLEDSAMYFCASRETGTGNTEAFFGQGTRLTVV.

The CDR3 here is CASSYSKSGSSYEQYF. The CDR3 coding sequence is TGTGCCAGCAGTTACTCTAAAAGCGGGAGTAGTTACGAGCAGTACTTC. The chain combines TRBV6-5 with TRBJ2-7; 8 bases map to TRBD2. The germline V gene encodes CDR1 MNHEY and CDR2 SVGAGI. This CDR3 is built from 16 residues. V was pared by 0 bases and J by 4 bases, with 8 bases of the junction left unmatched.

The chain employs TRBV30 and TRBJ1-6; D call uncertain. This CDR3 contains 14 residues. V lost 2 bases and J 10 bases, leaving 15 bases between the germline ends. CDR1 is GTSNPN, CDR2 SVGIG, per germline (reference sequence). CDR3 sequence: CAWSYGREGSPLHF. The CDR3 DNA reads TGTGCCTGGAGTTATGGGAGGGAGGGATCACCCCTCCACTTT. The full variable domain, completed using reference TRBV30 and TRBJ1-6, is SQTIHQWPATLVQPVGSPLSLECTVEGTSNPNLYWYRQAAGRGLQLLFYSVGIGQISSEVPQNLSASRPQDRQFILSSKKLLLSDSGFYLCAWSYGREGSPLHFGNGTRLTVT.